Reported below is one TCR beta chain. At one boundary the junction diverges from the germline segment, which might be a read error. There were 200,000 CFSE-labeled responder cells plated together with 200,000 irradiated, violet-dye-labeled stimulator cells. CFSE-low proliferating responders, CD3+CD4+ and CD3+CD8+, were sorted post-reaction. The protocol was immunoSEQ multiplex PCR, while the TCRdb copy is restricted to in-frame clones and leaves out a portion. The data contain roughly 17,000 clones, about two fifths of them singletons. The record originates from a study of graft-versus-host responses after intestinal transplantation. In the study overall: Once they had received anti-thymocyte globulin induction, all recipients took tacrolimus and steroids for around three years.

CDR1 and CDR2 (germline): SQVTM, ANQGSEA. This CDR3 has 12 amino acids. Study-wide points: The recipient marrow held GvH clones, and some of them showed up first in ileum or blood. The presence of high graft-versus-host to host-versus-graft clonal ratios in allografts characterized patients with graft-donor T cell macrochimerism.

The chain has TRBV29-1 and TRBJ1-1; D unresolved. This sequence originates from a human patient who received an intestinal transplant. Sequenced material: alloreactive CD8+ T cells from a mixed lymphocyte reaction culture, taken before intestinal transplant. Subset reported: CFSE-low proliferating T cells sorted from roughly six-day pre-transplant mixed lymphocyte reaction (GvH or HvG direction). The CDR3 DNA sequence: TGCAGCGCTGAAGAGGTTAGCACTGAAGCTTTCTTT. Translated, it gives CSAEEVSTEAFF.